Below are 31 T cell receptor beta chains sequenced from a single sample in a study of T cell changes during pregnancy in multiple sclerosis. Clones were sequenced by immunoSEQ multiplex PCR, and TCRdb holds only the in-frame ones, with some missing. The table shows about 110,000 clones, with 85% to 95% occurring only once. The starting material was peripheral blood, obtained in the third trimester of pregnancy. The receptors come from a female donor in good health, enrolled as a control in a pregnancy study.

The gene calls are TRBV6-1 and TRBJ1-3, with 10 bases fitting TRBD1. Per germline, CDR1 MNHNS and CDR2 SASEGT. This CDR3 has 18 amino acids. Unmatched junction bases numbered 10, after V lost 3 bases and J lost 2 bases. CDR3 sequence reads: CASSETTIGQGAGNTIYF. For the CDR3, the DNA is TGTGCCAGCAGTGAGACGACCATAGGACAGGGGGCTGGAAACACCATATATTTT.

CDR3 sequence: CASRPGQEYGYTF. DNA for the CDR3: TGTGCCAGCAGACCCGGACAGGAGTATGGCTACACCTTC. V usage is TRBV6-4 and J usage is TRBJ1-2, with 7 bases matching TRBD1. Germline CDR1 and CDR2: MRHNA and SNTAGT. This CDR3 region has 13 residues. V dropped 6 bases and J dropped 5; count of bases not matched to a gene: 6.

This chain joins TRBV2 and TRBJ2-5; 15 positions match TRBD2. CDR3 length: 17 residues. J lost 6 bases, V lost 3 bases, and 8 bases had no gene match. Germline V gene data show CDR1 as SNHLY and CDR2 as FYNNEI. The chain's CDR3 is CASSDGTGTSGGKTQYF. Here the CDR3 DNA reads TGTGCCAGCAGTGATGGAACTGGGACTAGCGGGGGGAAGACCCAGTACTTC.

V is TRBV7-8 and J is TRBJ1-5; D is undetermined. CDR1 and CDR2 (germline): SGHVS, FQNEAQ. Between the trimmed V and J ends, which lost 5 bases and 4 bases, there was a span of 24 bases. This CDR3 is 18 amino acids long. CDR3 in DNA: TGTGCCAGCAGCCTACATATTTTTGGACCAGCGGAAAATCAGCCCCAGCATTTT. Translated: CASSLHIFGPAENQPQHF.

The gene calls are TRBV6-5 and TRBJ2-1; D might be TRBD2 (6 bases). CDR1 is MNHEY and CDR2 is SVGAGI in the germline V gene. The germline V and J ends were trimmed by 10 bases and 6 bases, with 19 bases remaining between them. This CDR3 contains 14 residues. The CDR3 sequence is CATAGDFLFNEQFF. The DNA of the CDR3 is TGTGCCACCGCTGGGGACTTTCTATTCAATGAGCAGTTCTTC.

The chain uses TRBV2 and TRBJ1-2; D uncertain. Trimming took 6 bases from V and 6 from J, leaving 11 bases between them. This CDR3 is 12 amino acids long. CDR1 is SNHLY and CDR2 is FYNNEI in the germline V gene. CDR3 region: CASSPGLNGYTF. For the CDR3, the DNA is TGTGCCAGCAGCCCGGGGTTGAATGGCTACACCTTC.

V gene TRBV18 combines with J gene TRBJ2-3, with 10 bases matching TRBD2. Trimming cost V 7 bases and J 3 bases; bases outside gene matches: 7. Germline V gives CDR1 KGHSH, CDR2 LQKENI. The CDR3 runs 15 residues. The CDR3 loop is CASFSSGGATDTQYF. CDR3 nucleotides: TGTGCCAGCTTTTCGAGCGGGGGGGCGACAGATACGCAGTATTTT.

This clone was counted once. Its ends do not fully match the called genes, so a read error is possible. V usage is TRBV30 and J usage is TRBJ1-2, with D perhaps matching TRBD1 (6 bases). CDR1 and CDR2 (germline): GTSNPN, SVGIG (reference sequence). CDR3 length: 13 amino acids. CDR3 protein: CAWSGTTGLKIHF. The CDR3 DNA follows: TGTGCCTGGAGTGGAACGACAGGCCTTAAAATCCACTTC.

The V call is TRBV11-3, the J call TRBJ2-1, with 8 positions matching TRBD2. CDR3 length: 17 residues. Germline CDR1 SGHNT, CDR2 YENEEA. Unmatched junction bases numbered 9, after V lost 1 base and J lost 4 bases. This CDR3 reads CASSLGQGAGAYNEQFF. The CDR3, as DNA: TGTGCCAGCAGCTTAGGCCAGGGAGCGGGGGCTTACAATGAGCAGTTCTTC.

The CDR3 here is CASSDKGQAWGYTF. The DNA for the CDR3 is TGTGCCAGCAGTGATAAAGGACAGGCATGGGGCTACACCTTC. The gene calls are TRBV6-1 and TRBJ1-2, with 7 nucleotides matching TRBD1. Germline CDR1 and CDR2: MNHNS and SASEGT. CDR3 length: 14 residues. The V gene end was trimmed by 3 bases and the J gene end by 8 bases; junction bases not matched to a gene: 9.

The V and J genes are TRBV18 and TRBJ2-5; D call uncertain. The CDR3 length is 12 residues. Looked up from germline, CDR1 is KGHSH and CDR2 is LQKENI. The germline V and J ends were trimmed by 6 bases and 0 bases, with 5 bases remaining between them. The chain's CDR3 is CASSAYQETQYF. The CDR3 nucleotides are TGTGCCAGCTCCGCGTACCAAGAGACCCAGTACTTC.

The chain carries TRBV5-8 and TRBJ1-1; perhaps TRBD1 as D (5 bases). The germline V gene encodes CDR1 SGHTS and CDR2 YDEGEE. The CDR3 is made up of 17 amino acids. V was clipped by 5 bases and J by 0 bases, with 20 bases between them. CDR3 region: CASRTRSFDSMNTEAFF. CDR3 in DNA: TGTGCCAGCAGGACCCGCTCTTTCGACAGCATGAACACTGAAGCTTTCTTT.

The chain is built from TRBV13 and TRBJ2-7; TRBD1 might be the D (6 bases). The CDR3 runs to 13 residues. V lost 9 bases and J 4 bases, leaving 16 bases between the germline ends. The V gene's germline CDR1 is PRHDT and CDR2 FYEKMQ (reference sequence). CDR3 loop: CASTWGRGYEQYF. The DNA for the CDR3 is TGTGCCAGTACTTGGGGCAGGGGATACGAGCAGTACTTC.

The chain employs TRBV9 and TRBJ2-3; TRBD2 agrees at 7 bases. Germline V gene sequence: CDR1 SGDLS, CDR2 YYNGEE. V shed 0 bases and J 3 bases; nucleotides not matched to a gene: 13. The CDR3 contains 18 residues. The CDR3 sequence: CASSVALSGGGVTDTQYF. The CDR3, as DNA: TGTGCCAGCAGCGTAGCCCTCTCGGGCGGGGGAGTGACAGATACGCAGTATTTT.

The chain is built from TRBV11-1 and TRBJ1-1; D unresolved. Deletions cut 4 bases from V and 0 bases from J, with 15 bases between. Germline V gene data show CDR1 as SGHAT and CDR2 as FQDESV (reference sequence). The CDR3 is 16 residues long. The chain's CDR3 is CASSSLQIFMNTEAFF. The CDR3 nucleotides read TGTGCCAGCAGCTCCTTACAGATATTCATGAACACTGAAGCTTTCTTT.

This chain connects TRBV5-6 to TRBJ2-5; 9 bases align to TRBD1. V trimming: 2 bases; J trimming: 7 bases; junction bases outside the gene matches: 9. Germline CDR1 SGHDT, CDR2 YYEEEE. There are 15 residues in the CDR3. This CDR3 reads CASSFRDRVDVTQYF. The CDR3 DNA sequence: TGTGCCAGCAGCTTCCGGGACAGGGTGGATGTGACCCAGTACTTC.

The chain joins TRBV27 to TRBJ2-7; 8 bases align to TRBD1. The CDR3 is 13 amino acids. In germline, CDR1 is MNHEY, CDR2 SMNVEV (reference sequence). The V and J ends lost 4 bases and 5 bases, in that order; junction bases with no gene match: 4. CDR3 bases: TGTGCCAGCAGTTCGACAGGGGTACACGAGCAGTACTTC. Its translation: CASSSTGVHEQYF.

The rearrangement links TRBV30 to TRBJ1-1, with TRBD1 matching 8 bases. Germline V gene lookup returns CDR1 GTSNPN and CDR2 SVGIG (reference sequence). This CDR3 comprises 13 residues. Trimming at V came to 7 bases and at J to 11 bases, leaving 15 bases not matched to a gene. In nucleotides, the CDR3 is TGTGCCTCAAACCGAGGACAGGGAAGTACGGCTTTCTTT. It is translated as CASNRGQGSTAFF.

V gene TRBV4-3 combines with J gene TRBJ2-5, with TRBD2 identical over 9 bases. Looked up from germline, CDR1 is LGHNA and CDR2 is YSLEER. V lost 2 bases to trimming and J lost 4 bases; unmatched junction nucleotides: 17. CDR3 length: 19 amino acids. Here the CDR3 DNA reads TGCGCCAGCAGCCAAATTTGGGCTAGCGGGGCCGGGGTTCCAGAGACCCAGTACTTC. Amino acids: CASSQIWASGAGVPETQYF.

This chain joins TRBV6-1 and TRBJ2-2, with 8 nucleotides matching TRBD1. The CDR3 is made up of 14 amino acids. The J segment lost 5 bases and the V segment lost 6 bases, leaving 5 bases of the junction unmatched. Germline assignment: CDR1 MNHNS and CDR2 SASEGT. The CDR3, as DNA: TGTGCCAGCAGGAGGACAGGGAGTACCGGGGAGCTGTTTTTT. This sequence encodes CASRRTGSTGELFF.

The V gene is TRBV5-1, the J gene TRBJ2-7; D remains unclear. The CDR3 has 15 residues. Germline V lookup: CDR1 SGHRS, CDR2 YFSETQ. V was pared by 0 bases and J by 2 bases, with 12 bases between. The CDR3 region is CASSLGAAHTYEQYF. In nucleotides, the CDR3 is TGCGCCAGCAGCTTGGGGGCAGCCCACACCTACGAGCAGTACTTC. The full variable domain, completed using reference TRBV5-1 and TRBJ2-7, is KAGVTQTPRYLIKTRGQQVTLSCSPISGHRSVSWYQQTPGQGLQFLFEYFSETQRNKGNFPGRFSGRQFSNSRSEMNVSTLELGDSALYLCASSLGAAHTYEQYFGPGTRLTVT.

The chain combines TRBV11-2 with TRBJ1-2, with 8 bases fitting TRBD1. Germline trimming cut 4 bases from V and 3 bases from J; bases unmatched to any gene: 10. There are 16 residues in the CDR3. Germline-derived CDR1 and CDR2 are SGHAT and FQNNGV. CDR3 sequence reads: CASSYGNRGSDYGYTF. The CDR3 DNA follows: TGTGCCAGCAGCTACGGTAACAGGGGGTCTGACTATGGCTACACCTTC.

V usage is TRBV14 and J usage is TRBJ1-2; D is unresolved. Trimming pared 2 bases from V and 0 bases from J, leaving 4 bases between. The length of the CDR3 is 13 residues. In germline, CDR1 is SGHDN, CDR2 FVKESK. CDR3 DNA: TGTGCCAGCAGCCAATCGGCTAACTATGGCTACACCTTC. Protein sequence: CASSQSANYGYTF.

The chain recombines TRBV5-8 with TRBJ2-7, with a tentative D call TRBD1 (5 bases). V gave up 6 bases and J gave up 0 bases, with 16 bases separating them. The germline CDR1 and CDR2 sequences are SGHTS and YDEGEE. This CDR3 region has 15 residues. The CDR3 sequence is CASKETAFTSYEQYF. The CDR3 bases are TGTGCCAGCAAAGAGACAGCGTTCACCTCCTACGAGCAGTACTTC.

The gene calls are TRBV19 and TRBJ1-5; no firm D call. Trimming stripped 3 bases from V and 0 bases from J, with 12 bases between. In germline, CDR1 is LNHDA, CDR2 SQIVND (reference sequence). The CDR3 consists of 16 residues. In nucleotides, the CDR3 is TGTGCCAGTAGTATCCCCGGAGGGAATAGCAATCAGCCCCAGCATTTT. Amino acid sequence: CASSIPGGNSNQPQHF.

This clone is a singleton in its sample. This CDR3 is CAWTGGILAGELFF. CDR3 sequence (DNA): TGTGCCTGGACAGGGGGGATATTAGCCGGGGAGCTGTTTTTT. This chain uses TRBV30 with TRBJ2-2, with D maybe TRBD1 (7 bases). Trimming removed 4 bases at V and 6 bases at J, with 15 bases between. The CDR3 covers 14 residues. Germline-derived CDR1 and CDR2 are GTSNPN and SVGIG (reference sequence).

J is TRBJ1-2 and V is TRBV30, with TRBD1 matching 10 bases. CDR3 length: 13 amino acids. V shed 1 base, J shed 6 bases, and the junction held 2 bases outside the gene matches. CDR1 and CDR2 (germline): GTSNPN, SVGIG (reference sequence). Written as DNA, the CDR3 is TGTGCCTGGAGTGGGACAGGGGGTCATGGCTACACCTTC. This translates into CAWSGTGGHGYTF. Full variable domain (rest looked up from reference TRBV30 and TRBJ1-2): SQTIHQWPATLVQPVGSPLSLECTVEGTSNPNLYWYRQAAGRGLQLLFYSVGIGQISSEVPQNLSASRPQDRQFILSSKKLLLSDSGFYLCAWSGTGGHGYTFGSGTRLTVV.

CDR3 coding DNA: TGTGCCAGCCAACTTAGGGGATGGGTGGATGAGCAGTTCTTC. It specifies CASQLRGWVDEQFF. The chain has TRBV6-4 and TRBJ2-1, with D maybe TRBD1 (5 bases). Germline V gene sequence: CDR1 MRHNA, CDR2 SNTAGT. This CDR3 has 14 residues. The V end lost 8 bases, the J end lost 8 bases, and 19 bases lay between the germline ends.

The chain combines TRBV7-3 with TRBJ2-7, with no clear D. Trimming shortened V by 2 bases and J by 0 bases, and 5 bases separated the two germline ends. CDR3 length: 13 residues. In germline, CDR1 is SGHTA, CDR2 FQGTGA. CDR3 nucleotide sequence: TGTGCCAGCAGCTTAGACATCTCCTACGAGCAGTACTTC. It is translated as CASSLDISYEQYF.

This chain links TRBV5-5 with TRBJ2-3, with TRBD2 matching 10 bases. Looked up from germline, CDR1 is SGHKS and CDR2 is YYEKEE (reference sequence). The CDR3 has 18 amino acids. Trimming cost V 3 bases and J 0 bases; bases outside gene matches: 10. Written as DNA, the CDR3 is TGTGCCAGCAGCTATGGACTAGCGGTGATTACTAGCACAGATACGCAGTATTTT. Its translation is CASSYGLAVITSTDTQYF.

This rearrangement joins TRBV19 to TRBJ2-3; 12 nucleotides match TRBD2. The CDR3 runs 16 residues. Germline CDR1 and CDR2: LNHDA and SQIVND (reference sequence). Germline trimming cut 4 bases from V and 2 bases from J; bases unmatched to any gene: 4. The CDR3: CASSRTSGGNTDTQYF. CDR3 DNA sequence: TGTGCCAGTAGTAGAACTAGCGGGGGGAACACAGATACGCAGTATTTT.